This entry describes one TCR beta chain. This clonotype was found many times. There is no known antigen for this receptor. No quality values exist for individual bases; no much larger clone is one base distant. This record belongs to a study of breast tumors, draining lymph nodes, adjacent tissues (dated by TCRdb to about 2016). For the wider study: The study compared TCR beta repertoires across tumor, adjacent nontumor tissue and axillary lymph nodes from breast cancer patients. The study was designed to assess the relationships and possible T-cell exchange between tumor, surrounding tissue and draining lymph node repertoires in human breast cancer.

There are 12 amino acids in the CDR3, from cysteine to phenylalanine inclusive. The CDR3 DNA has 36 bases and is translated from base 1. The V end loses 6 bases and the J end loses 8 bases, and a stretch of 8 bases separates them. The listed sequencing device is Illumina HiSeq 2000. Multiplex PCR amplification was used to build the TCR beta chain libraries. High-throughput sequencing was used to analyze the amplified TCR beta chain products. TCRdb reran the public reads through fastp at Q25 and MiXCR, keeping productive beta chains. Entries that share a CDR3 protein sequence are merged under the most common genes and DNA. This sample comprises approximately 100,000 distinct CDR3 sequences, approximately 21% of them detected only once. Together, the top ten hold roughly 1.2% of the sample. What the work shows at the level of the full study, not this receptor alone: Tumor and nontumor tissue repertoires were significantly more similar in luminal-like than in basal-like breast cancer. The data were judged consistent with most tumor T cells deriving from the lymph node and then expanding within tumor tissue. The conclusion that tumor T cells originate in lymph nodes was framed as consistent with a hypothesis rather than directly demonstrated. Tumors showed preferential V and J gene usage, and their T-cell repertoire diversity fell below that of lymph nodes yet above that of nontumor tissue.

The lymph node samples were taken from the axillary draining lymph nodes of breast cancer patients. The sequencing input was axillary lymph node tissue. Rearrangement joined TRBV12-3 or TRBV12-4 to TRBJ1-6, with the D gene call left open. The receptor comes from a female donor with breast cancer. Some clones in this sample may be carry-over from other donors' samples. The DNA sequence is as follows: TGTGCCAGCAGCTACGAGTATTCACCCCTCCACTTT. Translated, it gives CASSYEYSPLHF.